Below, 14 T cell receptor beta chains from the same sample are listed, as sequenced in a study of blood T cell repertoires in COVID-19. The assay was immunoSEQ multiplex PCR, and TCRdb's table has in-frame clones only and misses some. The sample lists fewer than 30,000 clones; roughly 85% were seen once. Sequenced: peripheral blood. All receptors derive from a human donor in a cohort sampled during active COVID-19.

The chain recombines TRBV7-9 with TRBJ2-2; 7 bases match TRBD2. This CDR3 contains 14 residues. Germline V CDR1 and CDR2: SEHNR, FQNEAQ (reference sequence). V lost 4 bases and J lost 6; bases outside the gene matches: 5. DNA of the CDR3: TGTGCCAGCAGCTCCGCTGCGGGGGCCGGGGAGCTGTTTTTT. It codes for CASSSAAGAGELFF.

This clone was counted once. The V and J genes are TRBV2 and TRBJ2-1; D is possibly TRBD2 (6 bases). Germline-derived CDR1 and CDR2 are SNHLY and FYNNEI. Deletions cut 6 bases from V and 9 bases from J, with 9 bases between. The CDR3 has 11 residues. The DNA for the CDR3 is TGTGCCAGCAGGGGGGGAAGTGAGCAGTTCTTC. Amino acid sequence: CASRGGSEQFF.

The CDR3 protein is CASSPDRGPTGELFF. For the CDR3, the DNA is TGTGCCAGCAGCCCTGACAGGGGGCCCACCGGGGAGCTGTTTTTT. The chain carries TRBV7-3 and TRBJ2-2, with 10 bases lining up with TRBD1. Germline trimming cut 5 bases from V and 4 bases from J; bases unmatched to any gene: 4. This CDR3 has 15 residues. CDR1 and CDR2 (germline): SGHTA, FQGTGA.

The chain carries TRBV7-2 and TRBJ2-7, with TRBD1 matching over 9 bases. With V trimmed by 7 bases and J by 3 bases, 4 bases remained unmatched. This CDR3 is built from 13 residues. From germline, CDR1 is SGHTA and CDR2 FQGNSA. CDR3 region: CASTPTGGYEQYF. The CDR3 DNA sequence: TGTGCCAGCACCCCGACAGGGGGCTACGAGCAGTACTTC.

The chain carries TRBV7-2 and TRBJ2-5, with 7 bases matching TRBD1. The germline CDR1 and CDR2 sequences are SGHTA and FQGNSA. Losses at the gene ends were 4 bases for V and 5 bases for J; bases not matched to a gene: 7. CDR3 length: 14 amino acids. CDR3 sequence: CASSSPRQGETQYF. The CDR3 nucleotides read TGTGCCAGCAGCTCACCTAGACAGGGTGAGACCCAGTACTTC. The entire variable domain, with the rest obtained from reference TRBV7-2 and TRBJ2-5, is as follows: GAGVSQSPSNKVTEKGKDVELRCDPISGHTALYWYRQSLGQGLEFLIYFQGNSAPDKSGLPSDRFSAERTGGSVSTLTIQRTQQEDSAVYLCASSSPRQGETQYFGPGTRLLVL.

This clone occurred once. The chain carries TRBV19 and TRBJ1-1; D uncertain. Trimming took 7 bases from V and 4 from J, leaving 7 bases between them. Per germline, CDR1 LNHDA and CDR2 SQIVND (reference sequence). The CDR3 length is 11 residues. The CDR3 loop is CASIRVTEAFF. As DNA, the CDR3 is TGTGCCAGTATTCGAGTCACTGAAGCTTTCTTT.

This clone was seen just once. The CDR3 protein is CASSLQATNEKLFF. DNA of the CDR3: TGTGCCAGCAGCCTACAGGCAACTAATGAAAAACTGTTTTTT. This sequence joins TRBV7-9 and TRBJ1-4; weak D call: TRBD1 (5 bases). The CDR3 contains 14 residues. The germline V gene encodes CDR1 SEHNR and CDR2 FQNEAQ (reference sequence). Trimming cost V 5 bases and J 0 bases, with 7 bases left between them.

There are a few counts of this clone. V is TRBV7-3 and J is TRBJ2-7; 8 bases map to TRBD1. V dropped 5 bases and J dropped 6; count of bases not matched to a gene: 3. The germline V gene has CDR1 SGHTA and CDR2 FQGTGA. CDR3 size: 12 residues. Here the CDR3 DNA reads TGTGCCAGCAGCACTACAGGGGGCGAGCAGTACTTC. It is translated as CASSTTGGEQYF.

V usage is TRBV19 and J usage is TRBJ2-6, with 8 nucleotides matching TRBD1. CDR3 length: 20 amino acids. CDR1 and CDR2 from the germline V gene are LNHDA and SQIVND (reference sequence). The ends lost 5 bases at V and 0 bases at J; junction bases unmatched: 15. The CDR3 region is CASSGPGGRRFSSGANVLTF. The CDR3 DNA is TGTGCCAGTAGTGGACCAGGGGGCAGGCGTTTTAGCTCTGGGGCCAACGTCCTGACTTTC.

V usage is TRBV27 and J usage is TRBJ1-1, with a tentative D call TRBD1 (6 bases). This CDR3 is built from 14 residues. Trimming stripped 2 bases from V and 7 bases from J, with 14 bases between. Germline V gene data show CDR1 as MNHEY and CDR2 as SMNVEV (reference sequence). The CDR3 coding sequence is TGTGCCAGCAGTTTAACTGGACAGTTTTATGAAGCTTTCTTT. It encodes CASSLTGQFYEAFF.

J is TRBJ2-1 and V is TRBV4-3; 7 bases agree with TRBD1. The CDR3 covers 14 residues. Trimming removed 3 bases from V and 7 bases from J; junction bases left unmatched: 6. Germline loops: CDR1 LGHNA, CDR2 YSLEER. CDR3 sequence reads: CASSQETGRNEQFF. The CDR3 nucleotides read TGCGCCAGCAGCCAGGAGACAGGGCGTAATGAGCAGTTCTTC.

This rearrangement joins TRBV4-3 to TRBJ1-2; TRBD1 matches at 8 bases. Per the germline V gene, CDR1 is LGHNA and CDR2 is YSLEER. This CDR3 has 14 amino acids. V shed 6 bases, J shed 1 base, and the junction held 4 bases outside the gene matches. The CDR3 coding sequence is TGCGCCAGCAGTCTGGACAGGGATAACTATGGCTACACCTTC. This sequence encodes CASSLDRDNYGYTF.

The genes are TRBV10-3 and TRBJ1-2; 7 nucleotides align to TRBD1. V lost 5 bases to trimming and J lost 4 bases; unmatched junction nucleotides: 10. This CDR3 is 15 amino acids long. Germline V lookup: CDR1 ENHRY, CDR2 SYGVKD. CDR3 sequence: CAISHQTGQGYGYTF. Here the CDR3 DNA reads TGTGCCATCAGTCACCAGACAGGGCAGGGCTATGGCTACACCTTC.

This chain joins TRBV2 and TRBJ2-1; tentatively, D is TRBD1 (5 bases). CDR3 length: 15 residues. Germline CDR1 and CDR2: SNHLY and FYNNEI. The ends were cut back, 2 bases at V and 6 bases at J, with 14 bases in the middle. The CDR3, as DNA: TGTGCCAGCAGTGAACGGGCAGGGATGGGCAATGAGCAGTTCTTC. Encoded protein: CASSERAGMGNEQFF.